This T cell receptor (beta chain) was found in a study of tumour-infiltrating T cells in Burkitt lymphoma. The wider study: Overall and progression-free survival were predicted by productive clonality.

V gave up 5 bases and J gave up 7 bases, with 12 bases separating them. The germline V gene has CDR1 MDHEN and CDR2 SYDVKM. CDR3 size: 12 residues. Data came from immunoSEQ multiplex PCR; TCRdb stores just in-frame clones and leaves some out. The sample has 6,400 or so clones; roughly 17% are singletons. The chain is built from TRBV28 and TRBJ2-7; maybe TRBD1 (6 bases). This TCR derives from a human donor with diffuse large B-cell lymphoma. Sequences were obtained from tumor tissue. CDR3 protein: CASSMTGLEQYF. In DNA, the CDR3 is TGTGCCAGCAGTATGACAGGACTGGAGCAGTACTTC.